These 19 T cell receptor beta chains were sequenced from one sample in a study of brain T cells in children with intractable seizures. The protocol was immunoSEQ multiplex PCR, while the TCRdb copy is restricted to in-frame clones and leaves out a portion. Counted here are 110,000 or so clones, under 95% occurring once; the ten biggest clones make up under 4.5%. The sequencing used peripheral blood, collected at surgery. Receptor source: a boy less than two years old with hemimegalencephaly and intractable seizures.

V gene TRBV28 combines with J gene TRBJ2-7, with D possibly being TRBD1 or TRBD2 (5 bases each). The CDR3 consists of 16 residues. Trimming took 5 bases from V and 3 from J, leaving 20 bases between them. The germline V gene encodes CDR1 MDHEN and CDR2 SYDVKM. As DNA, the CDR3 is TGTGCCAGCAGTGGCGGTTCAGGGCTAGCCTTCTACGAGCAGTACTTC. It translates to CASSGGSGLAFYEQYF.

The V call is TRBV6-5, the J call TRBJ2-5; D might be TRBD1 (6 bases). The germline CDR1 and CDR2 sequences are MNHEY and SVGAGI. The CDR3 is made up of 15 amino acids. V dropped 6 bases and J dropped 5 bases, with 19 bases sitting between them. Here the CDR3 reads CASSLLGGLRETQYF. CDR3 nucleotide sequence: TGTGCCAGCAGCTTACTAGGGGGATTGAGGGAGACCCAGTACTTC.

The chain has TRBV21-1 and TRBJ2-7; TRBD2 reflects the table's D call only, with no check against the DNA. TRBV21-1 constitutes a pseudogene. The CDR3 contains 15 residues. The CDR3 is CASSRKRVFSYEQYF. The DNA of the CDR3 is TGTGCCAGCAGCCGGAAGAGGGTATTCTCCTACGAGCAGTACTTC.

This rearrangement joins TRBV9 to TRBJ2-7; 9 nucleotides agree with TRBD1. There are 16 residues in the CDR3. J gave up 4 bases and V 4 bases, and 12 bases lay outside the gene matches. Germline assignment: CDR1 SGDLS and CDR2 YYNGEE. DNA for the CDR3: TGTGCCAGCAGCCCCCGTAGGGGGGGACAGGGTTACGAGCAGTACTTC. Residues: CASSPRRGGQGYEQYF.

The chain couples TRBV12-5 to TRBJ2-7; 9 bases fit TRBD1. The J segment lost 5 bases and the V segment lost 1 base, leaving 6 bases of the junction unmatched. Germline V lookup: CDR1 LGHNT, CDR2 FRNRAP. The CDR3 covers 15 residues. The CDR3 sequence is CASGLAGTGRHEQYF. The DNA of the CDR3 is TGTGCTAGTGGTTTGGCCGGGACAGGGAGGCACGAGCAGTACTTC.

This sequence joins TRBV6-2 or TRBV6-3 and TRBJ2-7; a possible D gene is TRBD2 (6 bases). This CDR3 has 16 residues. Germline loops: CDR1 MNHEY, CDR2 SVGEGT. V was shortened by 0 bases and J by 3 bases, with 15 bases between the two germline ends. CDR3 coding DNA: TGTGCCAGCAGTTACTCGGGGAGGACACTAGTCTACGAGCAGTACTTC. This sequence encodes CASSYSGRTLVYEQYF.

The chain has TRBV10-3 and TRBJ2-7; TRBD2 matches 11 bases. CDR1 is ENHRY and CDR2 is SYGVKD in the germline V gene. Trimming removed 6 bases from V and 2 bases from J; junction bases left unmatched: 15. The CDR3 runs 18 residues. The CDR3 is CAISPTPGTSGYTYEQYF. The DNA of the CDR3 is TGTGCCATCAGCCCTACACCCGGGACTAGCGGTTACACCTACGAGCAGTACTTC.

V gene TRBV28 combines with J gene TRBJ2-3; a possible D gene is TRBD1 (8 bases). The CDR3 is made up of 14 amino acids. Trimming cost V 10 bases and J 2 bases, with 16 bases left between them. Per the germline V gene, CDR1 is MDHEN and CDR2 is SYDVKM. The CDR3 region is CATNRGGDTDTQYF. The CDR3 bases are TGTGCCACCAACAGGGGGGGAGACACAGATACGCAGTATTTT.

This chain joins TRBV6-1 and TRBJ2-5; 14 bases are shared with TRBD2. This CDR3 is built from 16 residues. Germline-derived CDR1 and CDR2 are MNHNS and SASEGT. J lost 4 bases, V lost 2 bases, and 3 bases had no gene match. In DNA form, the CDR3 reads TGTGCCAGCAGTGAACGACTAGCGGGAGGGGCAGAGACCCAGTACTTC. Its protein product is CASSERLAGGAETQYF.

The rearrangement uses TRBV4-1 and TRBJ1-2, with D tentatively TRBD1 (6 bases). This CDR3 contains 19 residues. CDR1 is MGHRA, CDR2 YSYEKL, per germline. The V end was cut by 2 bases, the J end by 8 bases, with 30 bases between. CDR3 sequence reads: CASSQWQNRAEHKSWGYTF. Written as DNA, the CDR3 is TGCGCCAGCAGCCAATGGCAAAACAGGGCCGAACATAAATCTTGGGGCTACACCTTC.

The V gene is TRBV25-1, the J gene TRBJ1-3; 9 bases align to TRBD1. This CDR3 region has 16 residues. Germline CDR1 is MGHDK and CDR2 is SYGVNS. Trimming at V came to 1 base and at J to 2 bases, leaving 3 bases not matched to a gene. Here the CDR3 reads CASSEWGQGAGNTIYF. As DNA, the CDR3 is TGTGCCAGCAGTGAATGGGGACAGGGTGCTGGAAACACCATATATTTT.

The CDR3: CASSLRGETQYF. CDR3 nucleotides: TGTGCCAGCAGCTTACGGGGAGAGACCCAGTACTTC. This chain joins TRBV7-2 and TRBJ2-5, with a tentative D call TRBD2 (5 bases). Trimming left V 2 bases short and J 4 bases short, with 5 bases between. The CDR3 loop spans 12 amino acids. Germline CDR1 SGHTA, CDR2 FQGNSA.

The CDR3 sequence: CASSLGSYPTNEKLFF. CDR3 in DNA: TGCGCCAGCAGCTTGGGAAGCTATCCAACTAATGAAAAACTGTTTTTT. This chain connects TRBV5-1 to TRBJ1-4; no definite D call. Germline values: CDR1 SGHRS, CDR2 YFSETQ. The CDR3 sequence is 16 residues long. V lost 0 bases, J lost 0 bases, and 9 bases lay in between. Full variable domain (rest looked up from reference TRBV5-1 and TRBJ1-4): KAGVTQTPRYLIKTRGQQVTLSCSPISGHRSVSWYQQTPGQGLQFLFEYFSETQRNKGNFPGRFSGRQFSNSRSEMNVSTLELGDSALYLCASSLGSYPTNEKLFFGSGTQLSVL.

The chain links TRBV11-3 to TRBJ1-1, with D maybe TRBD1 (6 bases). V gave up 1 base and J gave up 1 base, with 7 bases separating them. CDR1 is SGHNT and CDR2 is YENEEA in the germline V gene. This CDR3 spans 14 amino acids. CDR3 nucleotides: TGTGCCAGCAGCTTAGGGGGGGCGAACACTGAAGCTTTCTTT. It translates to CASSLGGANTEAFF.

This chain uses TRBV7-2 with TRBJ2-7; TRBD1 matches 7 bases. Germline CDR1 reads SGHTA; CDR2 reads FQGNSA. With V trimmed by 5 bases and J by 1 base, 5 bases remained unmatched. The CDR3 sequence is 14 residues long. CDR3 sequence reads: CASSTRDSSYEQYF. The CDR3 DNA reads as TGTGCCAGCAGCACAAGGGACAGTTCCTACGAGCAGTACTTC.

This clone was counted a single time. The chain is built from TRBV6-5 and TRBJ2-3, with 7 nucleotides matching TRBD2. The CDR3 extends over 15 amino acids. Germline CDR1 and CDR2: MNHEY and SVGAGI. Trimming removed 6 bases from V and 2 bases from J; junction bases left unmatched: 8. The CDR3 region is CASRGGGVHTDTQYF. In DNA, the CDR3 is TGTGCCAGCAGGGGCGGGGGAGTCCACACAGATACGCAGTATTTT.

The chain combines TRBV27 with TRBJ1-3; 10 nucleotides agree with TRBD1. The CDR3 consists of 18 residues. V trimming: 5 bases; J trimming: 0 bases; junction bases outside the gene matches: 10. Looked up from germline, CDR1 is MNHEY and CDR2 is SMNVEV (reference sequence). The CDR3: CASSRDRGPSYSGNTIYF. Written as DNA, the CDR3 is TGTGCCAGCAGTCGGGACAGGGGCCCAAGCTACTCTGGAAACACCATATATTTT.

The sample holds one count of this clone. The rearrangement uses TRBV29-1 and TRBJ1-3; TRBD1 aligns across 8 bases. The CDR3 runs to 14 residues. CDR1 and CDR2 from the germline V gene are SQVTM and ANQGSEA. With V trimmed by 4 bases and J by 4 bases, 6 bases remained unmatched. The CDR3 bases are TGCAGCGTTGGCGGACAGGGTCTCGGAAACACCATATATTTT. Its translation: CSVGGQGLGNTIYF.

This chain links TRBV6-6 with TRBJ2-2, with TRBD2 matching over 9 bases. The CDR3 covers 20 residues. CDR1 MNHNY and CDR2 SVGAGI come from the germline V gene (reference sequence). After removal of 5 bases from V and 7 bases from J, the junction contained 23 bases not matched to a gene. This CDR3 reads CASSHWQASGTPFQVGELFF. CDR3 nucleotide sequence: TGTGCCAGCAGTCATTGGCAGGCTAGCGGGACTCCTTTTCAGGTCGGGGAGCTGTTTTTT.